The 2 T cell receptor beta chains below were found in one sample sequenced in a study of blood T cells in healthy people across ages. A J-beta primer mix and a sample-barcoded 5' primer were used in a second PCR of about 7 to 12 cycles. MiXCR, run by TCRdb on the 5' RACE reads, gives a single entry per CDR3 protein. The data show around 790,000 distinct CDR3 sequences, more than 40% seen once. The material sequenced was blood. These TCRs come from a man aged 55 to 70 in good health.

The chain employs TRBV28 and TRBJ1-5, with 9 bases identical to TRBD1. The CDR3 runs 16 residues. V gave up 5 bases and J gave up 7 bases; unmatched junction bases: 12. Germline V gene lookup returns CDR1 MDHEN and CDR2 SYDVKM. This chain's CDR3 is CASSLGGQGVGQPQHF. CDR3 bases: TGTGCCAGCAGTCTTGGGGGACAGGGTGTCGGACAGCCCCAGCATTTT.

The rearrangement links TRBV6-5 to TRBJ2-7; 7 bases fit TRBD1. The V gene end was trimmed by 2 bases and the J gene end by 0 bases; junction bases not matched to a gene: 4. The germline gives CDR1 MNHEY, CDR2 SVGAGI. The CDR3 is made up of 15 amino acids. The CDR3 region has the DNA TGTGCCAGCAGTTACGGTCAGGGGGTCTCCTACGAGCAGTACTTC. Its protein is CASSYGQGVSYEQYF.